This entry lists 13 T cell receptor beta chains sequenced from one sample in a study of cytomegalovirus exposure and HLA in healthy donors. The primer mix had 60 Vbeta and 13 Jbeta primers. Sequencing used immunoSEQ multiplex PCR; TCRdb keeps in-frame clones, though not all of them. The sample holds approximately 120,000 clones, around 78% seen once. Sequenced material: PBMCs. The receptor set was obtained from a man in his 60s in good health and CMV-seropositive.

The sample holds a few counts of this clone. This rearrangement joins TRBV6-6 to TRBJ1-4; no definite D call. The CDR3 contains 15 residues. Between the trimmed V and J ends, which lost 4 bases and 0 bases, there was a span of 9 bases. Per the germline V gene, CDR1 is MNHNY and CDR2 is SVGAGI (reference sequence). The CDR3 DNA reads TGTGCCAGCAGTTGGATAGCCGCAACTAATGAAAAACTGTTTTTT. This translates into CASSWIAATNEKLFF.

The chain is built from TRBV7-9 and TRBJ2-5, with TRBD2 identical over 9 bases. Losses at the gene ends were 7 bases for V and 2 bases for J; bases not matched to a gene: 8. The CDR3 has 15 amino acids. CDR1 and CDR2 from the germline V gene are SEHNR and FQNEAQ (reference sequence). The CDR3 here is CASILRGGEQETQYF. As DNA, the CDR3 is TGTGCCAGCATCCTACGCGGGGGGGAACAAGAGACCCAGTACTTC.

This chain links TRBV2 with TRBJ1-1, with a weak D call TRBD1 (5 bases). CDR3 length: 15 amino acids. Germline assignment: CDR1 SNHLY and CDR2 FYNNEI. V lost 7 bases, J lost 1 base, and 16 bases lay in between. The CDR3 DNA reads TGTGCCAGCACCCAACAACAGGTTTCGAACACTGAAGCTTTCTTT. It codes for CASTQQQVSNTEAFF.

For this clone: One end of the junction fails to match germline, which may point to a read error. CDR3 sequence (DNA): TGTGCCAGCAGCCAATATTTAGGAGCGGGGACGCACTTC. This sequence encodes CASSQYLGAGTHF. V and J are TRBV9 and TRBJ2-5, with TRBD2 matching 7 bases. Germline V gives CDR1 SGDLS, CDR2 YYNGEE. CDR3 length: 13 amino acids.

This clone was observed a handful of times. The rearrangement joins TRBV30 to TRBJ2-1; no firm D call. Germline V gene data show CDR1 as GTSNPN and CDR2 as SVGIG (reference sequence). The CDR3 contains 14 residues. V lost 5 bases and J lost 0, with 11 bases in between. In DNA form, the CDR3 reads TGTGCCTGGGCGGTGGGTAACTCCTACAATGAGCAGTTCTTC. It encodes CAWAVGNSYNEQFF.

This chain's CDR3 is CASSTTGRTYEQYF. The CDR3 DNA reads as TGTGCCAGTAGTACCACAGGGCGCACCTACGAGCAGTACTTC. V is TRBV19 and J is TRBJ2-7; TRBD1 is a possible D gene (6 bases). V lost 4 bases and J 2 bases, leaving 12 bases between the germline ends. The CDR3 consists of 14 residues. The germline V gene has CDR1 LNHDA and CDR2 SQIVND (reference sequence).

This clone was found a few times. In nucleotides, the CDR3 is TGTGCCAGCAGTGAAGCGCGAGAGCAGTACTTC. Residues: CASSEAREQYF. This chain links TRBV2 with TRBJ2-7; D unresolved. The V gene lost 0 bases and the J gene lost 7 bases, with 4 bases spanning the gap. Germline V gives CDR1 SNHLY, CDR2 FYNNEI. The CDR3 extends over 11 amino acids.

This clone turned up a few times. The CDR3 spells CASGLEDTPEAFF. DNA of the CDR3: TGTGCTAGTGGTTTGGAAGACACGCCTGAAGCTTTCTTT. The genes are TRBV12-5 and TRBJ1-1; no firm D call. Germline V gene lookup returns CDR1 LGHNT and CDR2 FRNRAP. Trimming removed 1 base at V and 6 bases at J, with 9 bases between. This CDR3 region has 13 residues.

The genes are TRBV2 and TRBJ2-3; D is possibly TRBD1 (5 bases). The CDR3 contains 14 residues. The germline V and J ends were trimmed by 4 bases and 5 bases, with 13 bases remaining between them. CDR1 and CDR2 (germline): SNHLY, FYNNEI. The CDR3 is CASSVQGRRDTQYF. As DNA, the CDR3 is TGTGCCAGCAGTGTTCAGGGCCGACGAGATACGCAGTATTTT. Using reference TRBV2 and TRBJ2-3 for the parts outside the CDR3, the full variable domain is EPEVTQTPSHQVTQMGQEVILRCVPISNHLYFYWYRQILGQKVEFLVSFYNNEISEKSEIFDDQFSVERPDGSNFTLKIRSTKLEDSAMYFCASSVQGRRDTQYFGPGTRLTVL.

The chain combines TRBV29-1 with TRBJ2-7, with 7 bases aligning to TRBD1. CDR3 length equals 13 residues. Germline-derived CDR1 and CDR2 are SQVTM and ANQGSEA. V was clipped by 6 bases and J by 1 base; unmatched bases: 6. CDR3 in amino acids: CSVASTGSYEQYF. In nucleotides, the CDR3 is TGCAGCGTCGCCTCGACAGGGTCCTACGAGCAGTACTTC.

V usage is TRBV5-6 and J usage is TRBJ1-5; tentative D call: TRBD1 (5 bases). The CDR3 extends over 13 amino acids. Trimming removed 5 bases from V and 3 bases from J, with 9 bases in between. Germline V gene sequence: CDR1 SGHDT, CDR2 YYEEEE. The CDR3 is CASSYRPNQPQHF. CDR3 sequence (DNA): TGTGCCAGCAGTTACAGGCCCAATCAGCCCCAGCATTTT.

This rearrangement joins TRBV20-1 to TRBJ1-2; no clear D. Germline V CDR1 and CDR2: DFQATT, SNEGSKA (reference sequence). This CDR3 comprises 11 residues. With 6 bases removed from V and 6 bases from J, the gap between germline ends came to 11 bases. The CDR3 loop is CSAVGYHGYTF. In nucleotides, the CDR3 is TGCAGTGCCGTCGGGTACCATGGCTACACCTTC.

The CDR3 sequence: CASSSQGAQYTGELFF. The CDR3 nucleotides are TGCGCCAGCAGCTCACAGGGGGCGCAGTACACCGGGGAGCTGTTTTTT. The V and J genes are TRBV5-1 and TRBJ2-2; 9 bases are a match to TRBD1. This CDR3 contains 16 residues. V shed 3 bases, J shed 3 bases, and the junction held 6 bases outside the gene matches. CDR1 and CDR2 (germline): SGHRS, YFSETQ. Looking up the rest from reference TRBV5-1 and TRBJ2-2 gives the full variable domain: KAGVTQTPRYLIKTRGQQVTLSCSPISGHRSVSWYQQTPGQGLQFLFEYFSETQRNKGNFPGRFSGRQFSNSRSEMNVSTLELGDSALYLCASSSQGAQYTGELFFGEGSRLTVL.